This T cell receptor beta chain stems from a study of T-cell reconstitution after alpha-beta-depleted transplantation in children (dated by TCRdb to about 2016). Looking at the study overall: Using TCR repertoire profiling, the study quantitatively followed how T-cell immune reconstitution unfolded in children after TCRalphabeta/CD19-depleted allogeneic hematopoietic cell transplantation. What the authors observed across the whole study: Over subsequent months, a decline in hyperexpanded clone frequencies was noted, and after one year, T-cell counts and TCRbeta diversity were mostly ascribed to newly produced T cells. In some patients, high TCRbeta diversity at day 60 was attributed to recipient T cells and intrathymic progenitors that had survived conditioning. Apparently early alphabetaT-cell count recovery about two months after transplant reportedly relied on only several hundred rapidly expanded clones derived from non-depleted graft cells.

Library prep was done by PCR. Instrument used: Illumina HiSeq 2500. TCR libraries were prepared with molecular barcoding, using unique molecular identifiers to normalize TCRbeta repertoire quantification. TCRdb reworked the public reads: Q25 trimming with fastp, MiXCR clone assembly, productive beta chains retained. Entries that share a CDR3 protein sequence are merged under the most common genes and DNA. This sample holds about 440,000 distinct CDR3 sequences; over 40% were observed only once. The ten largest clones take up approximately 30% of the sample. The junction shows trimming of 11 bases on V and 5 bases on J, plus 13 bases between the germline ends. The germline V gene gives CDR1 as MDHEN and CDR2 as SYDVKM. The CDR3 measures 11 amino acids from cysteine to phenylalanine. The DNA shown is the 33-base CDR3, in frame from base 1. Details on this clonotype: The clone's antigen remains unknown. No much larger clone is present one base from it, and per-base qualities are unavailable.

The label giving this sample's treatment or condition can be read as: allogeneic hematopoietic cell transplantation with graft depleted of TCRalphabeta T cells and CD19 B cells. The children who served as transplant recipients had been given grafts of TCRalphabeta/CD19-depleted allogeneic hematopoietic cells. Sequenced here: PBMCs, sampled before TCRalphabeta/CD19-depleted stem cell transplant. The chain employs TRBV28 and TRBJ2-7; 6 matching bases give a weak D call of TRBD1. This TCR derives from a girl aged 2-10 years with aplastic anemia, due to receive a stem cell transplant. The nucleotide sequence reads TGTGCCGTGAGGGGGTTCCACGAGCAGTACTTC. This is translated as CAVRGFHEQYF.